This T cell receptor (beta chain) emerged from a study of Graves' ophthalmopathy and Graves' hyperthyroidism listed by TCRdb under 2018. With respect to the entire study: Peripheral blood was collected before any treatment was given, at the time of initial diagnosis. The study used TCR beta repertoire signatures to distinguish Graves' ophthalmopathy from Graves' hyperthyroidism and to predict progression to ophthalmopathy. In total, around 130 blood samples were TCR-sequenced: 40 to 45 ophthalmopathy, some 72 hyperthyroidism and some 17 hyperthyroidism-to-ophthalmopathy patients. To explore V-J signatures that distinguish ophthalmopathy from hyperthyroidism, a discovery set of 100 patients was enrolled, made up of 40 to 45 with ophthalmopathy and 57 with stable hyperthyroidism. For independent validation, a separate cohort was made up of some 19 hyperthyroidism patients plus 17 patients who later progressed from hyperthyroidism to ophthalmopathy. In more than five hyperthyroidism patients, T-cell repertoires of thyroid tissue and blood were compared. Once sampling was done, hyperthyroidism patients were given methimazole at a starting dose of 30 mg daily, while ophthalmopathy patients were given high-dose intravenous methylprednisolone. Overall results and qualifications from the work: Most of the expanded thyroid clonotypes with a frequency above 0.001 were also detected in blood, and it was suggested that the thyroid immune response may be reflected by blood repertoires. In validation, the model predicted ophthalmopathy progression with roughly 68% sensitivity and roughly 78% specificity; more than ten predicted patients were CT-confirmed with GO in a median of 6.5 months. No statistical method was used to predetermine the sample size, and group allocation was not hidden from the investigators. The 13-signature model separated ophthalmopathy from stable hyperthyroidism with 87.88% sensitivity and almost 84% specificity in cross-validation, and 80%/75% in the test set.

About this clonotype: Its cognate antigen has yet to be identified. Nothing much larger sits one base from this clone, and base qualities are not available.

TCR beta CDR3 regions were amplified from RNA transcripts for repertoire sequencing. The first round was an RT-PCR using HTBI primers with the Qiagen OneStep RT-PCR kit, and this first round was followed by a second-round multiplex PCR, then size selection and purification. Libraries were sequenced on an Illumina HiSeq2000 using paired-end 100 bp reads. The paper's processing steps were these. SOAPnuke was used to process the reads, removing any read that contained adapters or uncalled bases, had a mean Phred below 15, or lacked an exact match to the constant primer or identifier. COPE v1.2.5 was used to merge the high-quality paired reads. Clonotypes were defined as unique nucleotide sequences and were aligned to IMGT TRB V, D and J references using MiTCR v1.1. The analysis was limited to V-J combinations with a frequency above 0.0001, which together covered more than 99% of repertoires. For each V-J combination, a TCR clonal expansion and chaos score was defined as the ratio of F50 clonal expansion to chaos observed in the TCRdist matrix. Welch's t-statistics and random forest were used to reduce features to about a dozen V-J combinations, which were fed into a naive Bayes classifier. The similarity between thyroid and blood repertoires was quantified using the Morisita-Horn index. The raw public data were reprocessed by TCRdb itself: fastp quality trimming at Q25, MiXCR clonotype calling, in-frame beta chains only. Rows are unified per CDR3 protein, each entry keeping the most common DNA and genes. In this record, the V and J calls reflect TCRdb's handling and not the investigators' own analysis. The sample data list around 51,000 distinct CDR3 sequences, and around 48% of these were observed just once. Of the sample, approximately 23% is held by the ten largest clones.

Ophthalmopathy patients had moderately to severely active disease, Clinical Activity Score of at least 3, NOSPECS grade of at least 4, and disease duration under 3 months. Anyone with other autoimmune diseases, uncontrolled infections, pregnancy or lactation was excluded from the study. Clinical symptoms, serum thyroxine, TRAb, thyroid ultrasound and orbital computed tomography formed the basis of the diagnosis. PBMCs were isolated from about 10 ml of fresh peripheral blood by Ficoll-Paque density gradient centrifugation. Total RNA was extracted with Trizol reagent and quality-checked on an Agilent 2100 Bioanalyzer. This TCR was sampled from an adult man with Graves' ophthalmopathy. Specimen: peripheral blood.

CDR3 region: CASSLGVTQETQYF. The DNA sequence is TGTGCCAGCAGCTTGGGGGTAACTCAAGAGACCCAGTACTTC. The sequence joins TRBV7-6 to TRBJ2-5; the D element might be TRBD1 or TRBD2, as each aligns at 5 bases. Including cysteine and phenylalanine, the CDR3 has 14 amino acids. Just the 42-base CDR3 DNA is kept, in frame starting at base 1. V is reduced by 3 bases and J by 2 bases, leaving a spacing of 10 bases between them. The germline V gene encodes CDR1 SGHVS and CDR2 FNYEAQ.